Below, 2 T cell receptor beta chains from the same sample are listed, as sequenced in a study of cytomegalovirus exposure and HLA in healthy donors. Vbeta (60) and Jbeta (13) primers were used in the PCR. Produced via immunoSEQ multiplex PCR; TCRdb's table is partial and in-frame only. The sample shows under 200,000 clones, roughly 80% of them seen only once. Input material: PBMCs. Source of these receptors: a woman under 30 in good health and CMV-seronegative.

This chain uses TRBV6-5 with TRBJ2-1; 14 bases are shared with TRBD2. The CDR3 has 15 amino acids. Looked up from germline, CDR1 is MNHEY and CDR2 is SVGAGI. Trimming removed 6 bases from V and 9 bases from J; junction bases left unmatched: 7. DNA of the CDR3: TGTGCCAGCAGCCCGACTAGCGGGAGGGCTAGTGAGCAGTTCTTC. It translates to CASSPTSGRASEQFF.

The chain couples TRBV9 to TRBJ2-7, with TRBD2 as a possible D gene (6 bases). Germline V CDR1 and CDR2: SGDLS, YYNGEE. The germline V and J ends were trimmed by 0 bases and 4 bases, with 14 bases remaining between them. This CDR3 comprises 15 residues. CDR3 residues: CASSVGASETYEQYF. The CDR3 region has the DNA TGTGCCAGCAGCGTAGGGGCTAGCGAGACGTACGAGCAGTACTTC.